Listed here are 11 T cell receptor beta chains from one sample, sequenced in a study of cytomegalovirus exposure and HLA in healthy donors. PCR employed 60 Vbeta and 13 Jbeta primers. Profiling relied on immunoSEQ multiplex PCR, and the TCRdb table lists in-frame clones only, not all of them. The table has about 260,000 clones, roughly two thirds seen once. Sample: PBMCs. Receptors were obtained from a female donor in good health and CMV-seronegative.

The rearrangement joins TRBV2 to TRBJ2-5, with D perhaps matching TRBD2 (5 bases). The ends were cut back, 5 bases at V and 4 bases at J, with 8 bases in the middle. The CDR3 is 12 residues long. Germline V CDR1 and CDR2: SNHLY, FYNNEI. In DNA form, the CDR3 reads TGTGCCAGCAGTTCTGAGGGAGAGACCCAGTACTTC. Translation gives CASSSEGETQYF.

This chain links TRBV6-5 with TRBJ2-1; D is unclear. Germline V gene data show CDR1 as MNHEY and CDR2 as SVGAGI. This CDR3 has 14 amino acids. Between the trimmed V and J ends, which lost 2 bases and 5 bases, there was a span of 10 bases. CDR3 sequence: CASSYGQVNNEQFF. Here the CDR3 DNA reads TGTGCCAGCAGTTACGGGCAGGTCAACAATGAGCAGTTCTTC.

The CDR3 bases are TGCGCCAGCAGCCAAGATCCCGGGACAGGGAACGGGGAGCTGTTTTTT. Translating gives CASSQDPGTGNGELFF. This chain uses TRBV4-1 with TRBJ2-2; 9 bases are shared with TRBD1. CDR3 length: 16 residues. Per germline, CDR1 MGHRA and CDR2 YSYEKL. Trimming at V came to 0 bases and at J to 7 bases, leaving 6 bases not matched to a gene.

The table lists this clone with a few counts. The V gene is TRBV5-4, the J gene TRBJ2-7, with a tentative D call TRBD2 (5 bases). CDR1 and CDR2 from the germline V gene are SGHNT and YYREEE (reference sequence). Deletions cut 0 bases from V and 5 bases from J, with 9 bases between. The CDR3 extends over 13 amino acids. The CDR3, as DNA: TGTGCCAGCAGCTTGGGGGAGCCCGACGAGCAGTACTTC. Its translation is CASSLGEPDEQYF.

The sample holds a few counts of this clone. The rearrangement links TRBV5-1 to TRBJ2-5, with a tentative D call TRBD2 (5 bases). Trimming pared 0 bases from V and 4 bases from J, leaving 13 bases between. This CDR3 comprises 15 residues. Germline lookup yields CDR1 SGHRS and CDR2 YFSETQ. The chain's CDR3 is CASSLGTRLIETQYF. The CDR3 nucleotides read TGCGCCAGCAGCTTGGGGACTCGCCTAATAGAGACCCAGTACTTC.

J is TRBJ2-1 and V is TRBV19; D is possibly TRBD2 (6 bases). The V gene's germline CDR1 is LNHDA and CDR2 SQIVND (reference sequence). The CDR3 loop spans 15 amino acids. The germline V and J ends were trimmed by 3 bases and 6 bases, with 15 bases remaining between them. The DNA of the CDR3 is TGTGCCAGTAGTATTGGGGGGAGAGGGCTCAATGAGCAGTTCTTC. This translates into CASSIGGRGLNEQFF.

The V call is TRBV5-4, the J call TRBJ2-7; 8 nucleotides align to TRBD2. V lost 2 bases, J lost 6 bases, and 13 bases stayed unmatched. Germline-derived CDR1 and CDR2 are SGHNT and YYREEE (reference sequence). CDR3 length: 16 residues. The CDR3 DNA sequence: TGTGCCAGCAGCTTCGGGCTAGCGGGTTTCGCGGGCGAGCAGTACTTC. Protein product: CASSFGLAGFAGEQYF. The full variable domain, rest sourced from reference TRBV5-4 and TRBJ2-7, is ETGVTQSPTHLIKTRGQQVTLRCSSQSGHNTVSWYQQALGQGPQFIFQYYREEENGRGNFPPRFSGLQFPNYSSELNVNALELDDSALYLCASSFGLAGFAGEQYFGPGTRLTVT.

This rearrangement joins TRBV6-5 to TRBJ2-1, with 10 bases fitting TRBD2. The CDR3 runs to 15 residues. V shed 4 bases and J 10 bases; nucleotides not matched to a gene: 10. Per germline, CDR1 MNHEY and CDR2 SVGAGI. The CDR3 spells CASSSIAGGGREQFF. The CDR3 region has the DNA TGTGCCAGCAGTTCCATAGCGGGAGGCGGTCGAGAGCAGTTCTTC.

This chain joins TRBV6-6 and TRBJ1-5; 7 bases fit TRBD1. Germline values: CDR1 MNHNY, CDR2 SVGAGI (reference sequence). V gave up 8 bases and J gave up 3 bases; unmatched junction bases: 13. This CDR3 has 16 residues. CDR3 protein: CASGSGQTINNQPQHF. In nucleotides, the CDR3 is TGTGCCAGCGGTTCGGGACAGACAATAAACAATCAGCCCCAGCATTTT.

This clone was found a few times. The CDR3: CASGPGVQGAGNQPQHF. CDR3 nucleotides: TGTGCTAGTGGTCCCGGGGTACAGGGGGCTGGCAATCAGCCCCAGCATTTT. The V and J genes are TRBV12-5 and TRBJ1-5, with 9 bases fitting TRBD1. The V gene end was trimmed by 5 bases and the J gene end by 2 bases; junction bases not matched to a gene: 10. Germline V lookup: CDR1 LGHNT, CDR2 FRNRAP. CDR3 length: 17 amino acids.

This sequence joins TRBV27 and TRBJ2-1, with 9 nucleotides matching TRBD1. The CDR3 length is 14 residues. V dropped 11 bases and J dropped 6; count of bases not matched to a gene: 11. CDR1 MNHEY and CDR2 SMNVEV come from the germline V gene (reference sequence). The CDR3 reads CAVLTGTGLNEQFF. CDR3 DNA: TGTGCCGTATTGACCGGGACAGGGCTCAATGAGCAGTTCTTC.